This entry features one T cell receptor (beta chain) sequence. This clonotype showed up many times. Its antigen has not been determined. The input lacks base qualities; no much larger clone sits a single base away. The study was a case-control design nested within a healthcare worker cohort in London, UK, with weekly nasopharyngeal swab PCR tests and blood sampling. Healthcare workers were recruited during the week of the UK lockdown, between 23 and 31 March 2020, and followed weekly for up to roughly 15 weeks. The CDR3 starts with the cysteine, ends with the phenylalanine, and has 14 residues. Of all the DNA, just the CDR3 is kept, 42 bases in frame from base 1. CDR1 and CDR2, per the germline V gene (reference sequence), are SEHNR and FQNEAQ. The germline ends are 10 bases apart after V is trimmed by 1 base and J by 6 bases. The data were obtained in a study of early T cells in non-severe SARS-CoV-2 infection (dated by TCRdb to 2020 to 2022). About the full investigation: TCR sequencing used bulk RNA from unsorted whole blood, so alpha and beta chains could not be paired. Study-wide findings and limitations: Matching against VDJdb was skewed toward anti-spike CD8 responses, likely underestimated virus-specific expansions, and missed private and CD4 specificities.

Libraries were constructed by 5' RACE. Sequencer: NextSeq 500. In the TCR library protocol, unique molecular identifiers were attached to individual cDNA molecules to correct for PCR bias and sequencing error. TCR alpha and beta chains were both sequenced, and the abundances of alpha and beta sequences in each sample were closely correlated with each other. The published analysis was carried out like this. V gene, J gene and CDR3 annotation of TCR sequences was performed with Decombinator V4. Expanded TCRs were defined as changing significantly between any two time points under a Poisson model with p below 0.0001. Abundances of TCRs were expressed as counts per million after normalisation to the total number of TCRs sequenced in each sample. TRAV1-2 paired with TRAJ12, TRAJ20 or TRAJ33 defined MAIT TCRs, while TRAV10 paired with TRAJ18 defined iNKT TCRs. VDJdb, accessed 1 November 2021, was searched for CMV, EBV and SARS-CoV-2 annotated TCRs, with TCRs annotated for multiple antigens excluded. TCRdb reanalyzed the raw reads on its own, using fastp at Q25 for trimming and MiXCR for clone calling, and kept in-frame beta chains. Each record represents a unique CDR3 protein, reported with the most common genes and DNA among its rows. It is TCRdb's table, rather than the study itself, that gives the V and J calls and clone size. Present in this sample are fewer than 100,000 distinct CDR3 sequences, about 11% of which were seen just once. Of the sample, approximately 4.5% falls within the top ten clones.

The chain was built from TRBV7-9 and TRBJ1-5, with the D segment identity uncertain. The sequenced sample consisted of whole blood. The source of this sequence is an adult who was a healthcare worker with PCR-confirmed SARS-CoV-2 infection or an uninfected control (not recorded which). The base sequence is TGTGCCAGCAGCTTAGGTCCAGGCAGTCAGCCCCAGCATTTT. Translation gives CASSLGPGSQPQHF.